In this sample, the clone carrying this T cell receptor beta chain turned up a few times. This specimen belongs to a study of blood T cell repertoires in COVID-19. Assignment of participants to cohorts was predicated upon participant-reported clinical history. Some clones are missing from TCRdb's copy, which holds only in-frame ones; the method was immunoSEQ multiplex PCR. This sample carries roughly 150,000 clones, 80% to 85% of them seen once, and the ten largest clones take approximately 5.1%. Germline CDR1 and CDR2: LNHDA and SQIVND (reference sequence). The CDR3 contains 16 residues. The V and J ends lost 2 bases and 7 bases respectively, with 17 bases between them.

This clonotype was obtained from a man aged 70-80 years who had been exposed to COVID-19. Input material: PBMCs or T cells enriched from blood (not recorded which). J is TRBJ2-2 and V is TRBV19; possibly TRBD2 for D (5 bases). Here the CDR3 reads CASSISSRGKDGELFF. The CDR3 nucleotides read TGTGCCAGTAGTATATCGTCCCGGGGTAAGGACGGGGAGCTGTTTTTT.